One sample yielded the 9 T cell receptor beta chains listed below, sequenced in a study of cytomegalovirus exposure and HLA in healthy donors. Amplification used 60 Vbeta primers and 13 Jbeta primers. Repertoires were generated with immunoSEQ multiplex PCR, while TCRdb's copy carries only in-frame clones and drops some. The sample totals over 110,000 clones; its top ten clones hold 0.96%. Input material: PBMCs. These receptors were collected from a male donor in good health and CMV-seronegative.

The chain carries TRBV2 and TRBJ1-1; a weak D match, TRBD1 (6 bases). This CDR3 spans 13 amino acids. V gave up 7 bases and J gave up 5 bases, with 14 bases separating them. Germline values: CDR1 SNHLY, CDR2 FYNNEI. CDR3 loop: CASNRDIGTEAFF. The DNA of the CDR3 is TGTGCCAGCAATAGGGACATCGGGACTGAAGCTTTCTTT.

The V call is TRBV2, the J call TRBJ1-5; D may be TRBD1 (6 bases). The germline CDR1 and CDR2 sequences are SNHLY and FYNNEI. V lost 5 bases and J lost 0, with 11 bases in between. The CDR3 runs 15 residues. The CDR3 reads CASSPWTDSNQPQHF. DNA of the CDR3: TGTGCCAGCAGTCCATGGACAGATAGCAATCAGCCCCAGCATTTT.

The V and J genes are TRBV5-1 and TRBJ2-5; 9 bases fit TRBD1. The length of the CDR3 is 16 residues. V lost 7 bases and J lost 3; bases outside the gene matches: 13. Germline V gene sequence: CDR1 SGHRS, CDR2 YFSETQ. The CDR3 sequence: CASFLGQGSLEETQYF. The CDR3 bases are TGCGCCAGCTTCCTGGGACAGGGAAGTTTAGAAGAGACCCAGTACTTC. Full variable domain (missing parts from reference TRBV5-1 and TRBJ2-5): KAGVTQTPRYLIKTRGQQVTLSCSPISGHRSVSWYQQTPGQGLQFLFEYFSETQRNKGNFPGRFSGRQFSNSRSEMNVSTLELGDSALYLCASFLGQGSLEETQYFGPGTRLLVL.

The chain carries TRBV2 and TRBJ1-1; a possible D gene is TRBD1 (5 bases). The CDR3 runs 17 residues. Germline CDR1 reads SNHLY; CDR2 reads FYNNEI. Trimming took 6 bases from V and 0 from J, leaving 20 bases between them. CDR3 region: CASRTLGRRGMNTEAFF. In nucleotides, the CDR3 is TGTGCCAGCAGAACGTTAGGAAGGAGGGGAATGAACACTGAAGCTTTCTTT. The whole variable domain, filled in from reference TRBV2 and TRBJ1-1, reads EPEVTQTPSHQVTQMGQEVILRCVPISNHLYFYWYRQILGQKVEFLVSFYNNEISEKSEIFDDQFSVERPDGSNFTLKIRSTKLEDSAMYFCASRTLGRRGMNTEAFFGQGTRLTVV.

V and J are TRBV5-1 and TRBJ1-2; D gene unclear. The germline V gene has CDR1 SGHRS and CDR2 YFSETQ. V gave up 4 bases and J gave up 4 bases, with 11 bases separating them. This CDR3 has 13 amino acids. DNA for the CDR3: TGCGCCAGCAGCAGAGGAGAGAGCTATGGCTACACCTTC. It translates to CASSRGESYGYTF.

This chain joins TRBV19 and TRBJ2-5; D gene unclear. V was trimmed by 1 base and J by 5 bases, leaving 14 bases between them. The CDR3 spans 15 residues. In germline, CDR1 is LNHDA, CDR2 SQIVND (reference sequence). In DNA, the CDR3 is TGTGCCAGTAGTATAGCCCAAACAAGAACGGAGACCCAGTACTTC. As protein: CASSIAQTRTETQYF.

The gene calls are TRBV4-1 and TRBJ1-4; D may be TRBD1 (5 bases). CDR3 length: 14 residues. V gave up 1 base and J gave up 8 bases, with 11 bases separating them. Per the germline V gene, CDR1 is MGHRA and CDR2 is YSYEKL. DNA for the CDR3: TGCGCCAGCAGCCAAGGCGGGGGAGGGGAAAAACTGTTTTTT. Translated: CASSQGGGGEKLFF.

The V gene is TRBV4-2, the J gene TRBJ1-2; unclear D gene. Germline V lookup: CDR1 LGHNA, CDR2 YNFKEQ. V lost 3 bases and J lost 4, with 15 bases in between. The CDR3 is made up of 15 amino acids. The chain's CDR3 is CASSQERREVYGYTF. The CDR3 DNA follows: TGTGCCAGCAGCCAGGAGCGTAGGGAGGTCTATGGCTACACCTTC.

This chain connects TRBV6-1 to TRBJ2-7; no clear D gene. The V gene lost 7 bases and the J gene lost 2 bases, with 9 bases spanning the gap. The CDR3 has 12 amino acids. Germline CDR1 is MNHNS and CDR2 is SASEGT. This CDR3 is CASTRQAYEQYF. In nucleotides, the CDR3 is TGTGCCAGCACTAGGCAAGCCTACGAGCAGTACTTC.